This T cell receptor beta chain was recorded in a study of cytomegalovirus exposure and HLA in healthy donors. Points from the study as a whole: Later analysis identified a missense DCLRE1C variant that was linked to TCR beta V- and J-gene trimming. Clonal expansion, a later analysis showed, was greater in HLA-associated TCR beta chains than in equally common others.

Sampled while nominally healthy, donors likely had unrecorded immune exposures. Details on this clone: Its antigen remains unknown. This is likely an artifact of a read error, given a far larger clone one base away.

It was with 60 Vbeta and 13 Jbeta primers that the PCR ran. As handled by the study authors: In a later analysis, of 84 million or so unique beta chains, some 10 million appeared in at least two donors. Here immunoSEQ multiplex PCR was the method, and the copy in TCRdb shows in-frame clones only, minus some. For V, J and clone size, that table is used; D and trimming come from the DNA. This table holds 110,000 to 150,000 clones, roughly 9.7% found once. Unmatched junction bases numbered 10, after V lost 4 bases and J lost 5 bases. Germline CDR1 reads LNHDA; CDR2 reads SQIVND (reference sequence). This CDR3 region has 16 residues.

The chain is built from TRBV19 and TRBJ2-1; 8 bases align to TRBD2. The TCR originated in a middle-aged man in good health and CMV-seronegative. The specimen sequenced was PBMCs. This CDR3 is CASSTSPGGENNEQFF. CDR3 DNA: TGTGCCAGTAGTACCTCGCCGGGAGGGGAGAACAATGAGCAGTTCTTC. The full variable domain, rest sourced from reference TRBV19 and TRBJ2-1, is DGGITQSPKYLFRKEGQNVTLSCEQNLNHDAMYWYRQDPGQGLRLIYYSQIVNDFQKGDIAEGYSVSREKKESFPLTVTSAQKNPTAFYLCASSTSPGGENNEQFFGPGTRLTVL.